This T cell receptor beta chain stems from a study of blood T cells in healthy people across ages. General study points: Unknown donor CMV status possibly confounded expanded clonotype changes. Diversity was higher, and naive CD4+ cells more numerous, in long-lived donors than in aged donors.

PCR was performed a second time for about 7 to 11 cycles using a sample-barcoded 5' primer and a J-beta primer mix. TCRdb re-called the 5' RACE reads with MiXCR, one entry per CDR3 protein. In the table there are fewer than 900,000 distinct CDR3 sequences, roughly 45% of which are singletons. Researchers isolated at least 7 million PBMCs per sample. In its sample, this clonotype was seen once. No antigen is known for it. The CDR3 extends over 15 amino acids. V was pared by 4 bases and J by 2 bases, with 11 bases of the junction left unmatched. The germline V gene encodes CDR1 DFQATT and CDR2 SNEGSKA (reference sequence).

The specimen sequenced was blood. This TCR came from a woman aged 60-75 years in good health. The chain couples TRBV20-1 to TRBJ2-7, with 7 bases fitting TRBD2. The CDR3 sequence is CSATPGSGQPYEQYF. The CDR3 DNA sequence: TGCAGTGCTACCCCAGGTAGCGGGCAACCCTACGAGCAGTACTTC.